Included here is one T cell receptor beta chain sequence, with context. Its specificity is unknown. TCRdb's copy holds only in-frame clones and misses some; the assay was immunoSEQ multiplex PCR. The top ten hold roughly 31% of the sample, which has approximately 20,000 clones, roughly 65% seen once. This sample is part of a study of STAT5B mutations in CD4+ large granular lymphocyte leukemia. Regarding the study as a whole: Compared with healthy controls (2/35), patient top clones favored TRBV06 (8/27). No patients shared main leukemic clonotypes, though 20% to 25% appeared at low frequency elsewhere.

Germline loops: CDR1 SGHAT, CDR2 FQNNGV. The CDR3 is 14 residues long. V shed 5 bases and J shed 9 bases, with 17 bases lying between them. The clonotype comes from a human donor in good health. The chain combines TRBV11-2 with TRBJ1-5, with D tentatively TRBD1 (6 bases). The material sequenced was CD4+ T cells from blood buffy coats. The CDR3 sequence is CASSPGGPSAPQHF. The CDR3 coding sequence is TGTGCCAGCAGCCCCGGGGGCCCTTCTGCGCCCCAGCATTTT. Full variable domain (missing parts from reference TRBV11-2 and TRBJ1-5): EAGVAQSPRYKIIEKRQSVAFWCNPISGHATLYWYQQILGQGPKLLIQFQNNGVVDDSQLPKDRFSAERLKGVDSTLKIQPAKLEDSAVYLCASSPGGPSAPQHFGDGTRLSIL.